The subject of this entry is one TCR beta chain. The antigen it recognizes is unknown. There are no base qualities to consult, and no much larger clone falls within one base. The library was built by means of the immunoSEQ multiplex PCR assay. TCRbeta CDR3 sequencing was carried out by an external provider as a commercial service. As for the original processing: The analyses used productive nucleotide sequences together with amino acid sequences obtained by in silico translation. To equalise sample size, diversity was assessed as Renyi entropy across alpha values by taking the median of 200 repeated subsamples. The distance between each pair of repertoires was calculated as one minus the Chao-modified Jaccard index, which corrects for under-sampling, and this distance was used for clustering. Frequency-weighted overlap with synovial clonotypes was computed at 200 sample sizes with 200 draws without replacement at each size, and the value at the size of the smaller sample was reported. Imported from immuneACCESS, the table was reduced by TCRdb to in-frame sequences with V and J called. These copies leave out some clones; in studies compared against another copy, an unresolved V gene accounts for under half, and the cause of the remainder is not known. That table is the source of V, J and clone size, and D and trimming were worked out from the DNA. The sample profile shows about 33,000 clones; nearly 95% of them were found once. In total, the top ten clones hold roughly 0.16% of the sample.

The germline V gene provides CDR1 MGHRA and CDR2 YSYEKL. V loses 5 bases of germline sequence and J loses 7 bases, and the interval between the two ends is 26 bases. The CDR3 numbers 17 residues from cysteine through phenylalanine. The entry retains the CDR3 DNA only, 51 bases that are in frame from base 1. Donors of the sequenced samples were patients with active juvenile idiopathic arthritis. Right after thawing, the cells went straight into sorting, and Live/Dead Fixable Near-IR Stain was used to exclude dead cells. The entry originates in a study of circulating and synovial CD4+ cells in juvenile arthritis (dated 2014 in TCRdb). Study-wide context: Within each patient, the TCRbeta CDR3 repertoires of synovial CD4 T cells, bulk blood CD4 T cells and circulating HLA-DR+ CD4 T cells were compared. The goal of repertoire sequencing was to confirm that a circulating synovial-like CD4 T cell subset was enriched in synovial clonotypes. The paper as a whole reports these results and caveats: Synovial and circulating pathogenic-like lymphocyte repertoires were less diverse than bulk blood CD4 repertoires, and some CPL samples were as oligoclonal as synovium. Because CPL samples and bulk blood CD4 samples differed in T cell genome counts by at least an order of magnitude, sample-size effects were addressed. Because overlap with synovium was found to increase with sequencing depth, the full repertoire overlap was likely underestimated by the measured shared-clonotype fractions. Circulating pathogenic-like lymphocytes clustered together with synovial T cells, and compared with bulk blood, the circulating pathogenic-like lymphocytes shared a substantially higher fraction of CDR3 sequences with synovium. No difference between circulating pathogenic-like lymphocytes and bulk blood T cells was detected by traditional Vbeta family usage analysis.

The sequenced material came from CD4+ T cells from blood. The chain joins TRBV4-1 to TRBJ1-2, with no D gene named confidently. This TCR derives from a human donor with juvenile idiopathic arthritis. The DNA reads TGCGCCAGCAGCGACGGGGATCTCCCTTCGCTTCCCCTTGGCTACACCTTC. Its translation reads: CASSDGDLPSLPLGYTF.